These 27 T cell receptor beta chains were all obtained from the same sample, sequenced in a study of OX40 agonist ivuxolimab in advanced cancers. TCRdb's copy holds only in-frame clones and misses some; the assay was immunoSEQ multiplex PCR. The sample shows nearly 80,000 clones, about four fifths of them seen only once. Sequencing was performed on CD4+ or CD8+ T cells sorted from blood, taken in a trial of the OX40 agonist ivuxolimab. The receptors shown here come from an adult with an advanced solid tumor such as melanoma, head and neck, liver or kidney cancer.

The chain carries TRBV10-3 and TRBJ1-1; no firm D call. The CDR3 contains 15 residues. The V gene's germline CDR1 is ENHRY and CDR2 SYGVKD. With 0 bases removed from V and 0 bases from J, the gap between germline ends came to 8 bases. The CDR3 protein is CAISESVEMNTEAFF. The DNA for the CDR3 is TGTGCCATCAGTGAGTCCGTGGAGATGAACACTGAAGCTTTCTTT.

CDR3 DNA: TGTGCCAGCAGAACAGGCTATAATGAAAAACTGTTTTTT. Translating it yields CASRTGYNEKLFF. This sequence joins TRBV2 and TRBJ1-4; a possible D gene is TRBD1 (5 bases). CDR1 and CDR2 (germline): SNHLY, FYNNEI. V shed 6 bases and J shed 4 bases, with 9 bases lying between them. The CDR3 is made up of 13 amino acids.

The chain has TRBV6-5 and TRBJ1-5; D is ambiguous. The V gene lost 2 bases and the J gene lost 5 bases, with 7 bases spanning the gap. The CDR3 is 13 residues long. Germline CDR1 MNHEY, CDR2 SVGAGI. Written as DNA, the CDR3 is TGTGCCAGCAGTTACCCGTTATATCAGCCCCAGCATTTT. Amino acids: CASSYPLYQPQHF.

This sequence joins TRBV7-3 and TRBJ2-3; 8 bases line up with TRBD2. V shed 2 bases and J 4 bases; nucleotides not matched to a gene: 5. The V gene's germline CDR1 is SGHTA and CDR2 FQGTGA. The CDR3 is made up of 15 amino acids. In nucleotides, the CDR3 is TGTGCCAGCAGCTTATTGAGTAGCGGGGCAGATACGCAGTATTTT. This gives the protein CASSLLSSGADTQYF.

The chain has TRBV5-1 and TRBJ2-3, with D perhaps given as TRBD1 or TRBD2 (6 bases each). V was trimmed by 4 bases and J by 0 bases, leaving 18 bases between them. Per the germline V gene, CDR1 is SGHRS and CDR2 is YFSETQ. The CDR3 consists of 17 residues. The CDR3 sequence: CASSPGGTYSSTDTQYF. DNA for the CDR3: TGCGCCAGCAGCCCCGGGGGCACCTATTCTAGCACAGATACGCAGTATTTT.

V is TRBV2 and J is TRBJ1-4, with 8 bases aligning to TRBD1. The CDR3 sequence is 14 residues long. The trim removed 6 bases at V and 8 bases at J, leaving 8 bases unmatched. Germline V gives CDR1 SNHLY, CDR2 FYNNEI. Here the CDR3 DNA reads TGTGCCAGCAGCGCCGCCTACAGGGGGGAAAAACTGTTTTTT. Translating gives CASSAAYRGEKLFF.

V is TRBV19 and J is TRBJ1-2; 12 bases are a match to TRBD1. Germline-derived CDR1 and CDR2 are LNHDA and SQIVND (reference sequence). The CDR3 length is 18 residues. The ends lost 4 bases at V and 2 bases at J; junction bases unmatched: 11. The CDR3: CASSTNRDRGHSNYGYTF. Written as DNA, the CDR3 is TGTGCCAGTAGTACGAACCGGGACAGGGGGCATTCCAACTATGGCTACACCTTC.

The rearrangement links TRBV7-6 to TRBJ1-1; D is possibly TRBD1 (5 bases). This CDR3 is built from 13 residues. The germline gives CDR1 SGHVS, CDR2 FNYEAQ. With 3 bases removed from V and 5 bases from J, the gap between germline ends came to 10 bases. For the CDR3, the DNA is TGTGCCAGCAGCTTCGGGGGGATGACTGAAGCTTTCTTT. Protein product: CASSFGGMTEAFF.

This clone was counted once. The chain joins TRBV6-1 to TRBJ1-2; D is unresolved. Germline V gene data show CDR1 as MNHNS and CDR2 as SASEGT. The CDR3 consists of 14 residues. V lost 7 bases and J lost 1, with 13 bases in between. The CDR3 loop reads CASISSGDNYGYTF. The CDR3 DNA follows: TGTGCCAGCATATCCTCCGGGGATAACTATGGCTACACCTTC.

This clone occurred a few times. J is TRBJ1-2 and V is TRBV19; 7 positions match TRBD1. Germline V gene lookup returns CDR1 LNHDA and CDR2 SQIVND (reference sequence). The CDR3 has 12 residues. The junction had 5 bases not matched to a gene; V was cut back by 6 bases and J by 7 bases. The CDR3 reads CASRTGDGGYTF. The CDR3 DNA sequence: TGTGCCAGTAGAACAGGGGACGGTGGCTACACCTTC.

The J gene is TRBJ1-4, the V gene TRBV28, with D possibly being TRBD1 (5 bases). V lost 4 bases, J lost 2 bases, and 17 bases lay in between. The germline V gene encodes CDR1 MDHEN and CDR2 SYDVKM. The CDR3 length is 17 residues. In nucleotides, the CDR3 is TGTGCCAGCAGTTCGGGCGCTGTCGGGGGGACTAATGAAAAACTGTTTTTT. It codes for CASSSGAVGGTNEKLFF.

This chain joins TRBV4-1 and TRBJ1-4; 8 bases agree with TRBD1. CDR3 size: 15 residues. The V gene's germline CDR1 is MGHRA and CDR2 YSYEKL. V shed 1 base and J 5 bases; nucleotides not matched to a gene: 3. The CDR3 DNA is TGCGCCAGCAGCCAAGCTGACAGGGGAAATGAAAAACTGTTTTTT. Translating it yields CASSQADRGNEKLFF.

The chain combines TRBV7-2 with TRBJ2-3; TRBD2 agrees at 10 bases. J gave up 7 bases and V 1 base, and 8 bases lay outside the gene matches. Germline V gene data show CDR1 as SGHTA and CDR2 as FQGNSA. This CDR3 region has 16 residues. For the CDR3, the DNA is TGTGCCAGCAGCTTAGAAGCCCTACTAGCGGGATATACGCAGTATTTT. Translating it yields CASSLEALLAGYTQYF.

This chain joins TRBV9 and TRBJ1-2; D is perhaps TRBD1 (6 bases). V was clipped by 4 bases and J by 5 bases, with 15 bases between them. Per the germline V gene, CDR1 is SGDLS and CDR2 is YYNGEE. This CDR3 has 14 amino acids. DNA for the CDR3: TGTGCCAGCAGCTACGGCGGGGGCAGTTATGGCTACACCTTC. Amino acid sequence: CASSYGGGSYGYTF.

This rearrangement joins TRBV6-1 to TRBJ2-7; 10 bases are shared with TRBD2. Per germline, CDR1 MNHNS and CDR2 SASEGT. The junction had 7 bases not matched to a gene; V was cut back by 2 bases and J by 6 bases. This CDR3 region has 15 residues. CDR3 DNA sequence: TGTGCCAGCAGTGAAATGAGCGGGGGGGCAGTCGAGCAGTACGTC. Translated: CASSEMSGGAVEQYV.

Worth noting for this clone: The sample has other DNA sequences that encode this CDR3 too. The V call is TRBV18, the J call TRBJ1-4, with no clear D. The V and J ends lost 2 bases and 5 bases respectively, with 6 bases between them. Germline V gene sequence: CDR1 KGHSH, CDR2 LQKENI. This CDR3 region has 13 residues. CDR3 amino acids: CASSPSGNEKLFF. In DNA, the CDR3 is TGTGCCAGCTCACCATCTGGAAATGAAAAACTGTTTTTT.

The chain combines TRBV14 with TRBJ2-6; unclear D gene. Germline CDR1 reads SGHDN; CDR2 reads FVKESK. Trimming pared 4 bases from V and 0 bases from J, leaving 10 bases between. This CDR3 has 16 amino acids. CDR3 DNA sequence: TGTGCCAGCAGCCGCCTTGGGATCTCTGGGGCCAACGTCCTGACTTTC. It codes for CASSRLGISGANVLTF.

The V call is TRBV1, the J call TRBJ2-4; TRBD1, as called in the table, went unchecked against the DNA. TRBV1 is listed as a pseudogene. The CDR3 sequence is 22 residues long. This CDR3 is CTSSQDQARTDREFLAKNIQYF. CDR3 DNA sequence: TGCACCAGCAGCCAAGATCAGGCCCGGACGGACAGAGAGTTCCTAGCCAAAAACATTCAGTACTTC.

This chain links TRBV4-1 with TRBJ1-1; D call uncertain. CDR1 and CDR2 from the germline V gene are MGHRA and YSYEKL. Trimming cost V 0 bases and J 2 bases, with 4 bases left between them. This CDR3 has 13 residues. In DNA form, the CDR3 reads TGCGCCAGCAGCCAAGATTATAACACTGAAGCTTTCTTT. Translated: CASSQDYNTEAFF.

The CDR3 sequence: CASNDRAYNTEAFF. CDR3 nucleotide sequence: TGTGCCAGTAACGACAGGGCTTACAACACTGAAGCTTTCTTT. The chain couples TRBV7-8 to TRBJ1-1; 7 bases align to TRBD1. The CDR3 contains 14 residues. The V gene's germline CDR1 is SGHVS and CDR2 FQNEAQ. V lost 9 bases, J lost 2 bases, and 9 bases stayed unmatched.

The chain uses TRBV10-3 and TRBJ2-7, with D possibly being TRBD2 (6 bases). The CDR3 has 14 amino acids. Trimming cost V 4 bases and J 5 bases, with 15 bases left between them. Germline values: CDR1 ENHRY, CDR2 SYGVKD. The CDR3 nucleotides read TGTGCCATCAGTGGGGGGGACGGAAGGAACGAGCAGTACGTC. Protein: CAISGGDGRNEQYV.

CDR3 loop: CASSLYTDTQYF. The CDR3 DNA reads as TGTGCCAGCAGCTTGTACACAGATACGCAGTATTTT. This rearrangement joins TRBV7-2 to TRBJ2-3; D is unresolved. The CDR3 is 12 residues long. Germline V CDR1 and CDR2: SGHTA, FQGNSA. Trimming removed 3 bases at V and 2 bases at J, with 3 bases between.

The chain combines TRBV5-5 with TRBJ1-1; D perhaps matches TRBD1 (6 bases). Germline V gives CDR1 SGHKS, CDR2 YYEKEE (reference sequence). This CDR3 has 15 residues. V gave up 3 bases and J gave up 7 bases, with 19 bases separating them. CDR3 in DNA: TGTGCCAGCAGCTCCTCAGGGGAAGGGCGCGGTGAAGCTTTCTTT. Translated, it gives CASSSSGEGRGEAFF.

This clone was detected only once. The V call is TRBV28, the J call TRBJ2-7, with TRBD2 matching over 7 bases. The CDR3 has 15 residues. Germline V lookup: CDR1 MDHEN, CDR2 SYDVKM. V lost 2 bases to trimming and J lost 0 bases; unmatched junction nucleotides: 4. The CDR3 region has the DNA TGTGCCAGCAGTTTAAGGCGGGGGTACTCCTACGAGCAGTACTTC. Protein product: CASSLRRGYSYEQYF.

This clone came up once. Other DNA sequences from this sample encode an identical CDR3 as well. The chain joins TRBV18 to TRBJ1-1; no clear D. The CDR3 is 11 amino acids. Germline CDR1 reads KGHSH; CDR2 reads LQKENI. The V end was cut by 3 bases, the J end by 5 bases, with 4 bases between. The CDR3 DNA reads TGTGCCAGCTCACCCGATACTGAAGCTTTCTTT. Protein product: CASSPDTEAFF.

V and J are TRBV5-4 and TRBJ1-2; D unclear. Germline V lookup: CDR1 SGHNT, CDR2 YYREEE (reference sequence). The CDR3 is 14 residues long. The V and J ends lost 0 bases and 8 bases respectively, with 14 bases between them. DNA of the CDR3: TGTGCCAGCAGCTTGGTAGGCCGGCCGCTGGGCTACACCTTC. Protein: CASSLVGRPLGYTF.

CDR3 bases: TGTGCCAGCTCACCCCCCAATCCCTTGAACACTGAAGCTTTCTTT. It codes for CASSPPNPLNTEAFF. The chain employs TRBV18 and TRBJ1-1; the D is unclear. CDR3 length: 15 amino acids. V lost 3 bases, J lost 0 bases, and 11 bases lay in between. Germline-derived CDR1 and CDR2 are KGHSH and LQKENI.